This entry lists 9 T cell receptor beta chains sequenced from one sample in a study of shared clonotypes between healthy human individuals. Terminally differentiated effector memory CD45RA+ cells were excluded by CCR7 positive selection of CD45RO-negative cells. Profiled with immunoSEQ multiplex PCR; TCRdb holds only in-frame clones, not every one. The sample contains 550,000 to 750,000 clones, about 90% of which appear only once. Sample: naive CD8+ T cells sorted from blood. The origin of the receptors is a man aged 25-45 years in good health.

The rearrangement joins TRBV7-9 to TRBJ2-4; D possibly corresponds to TRBD1 (6 bases). The germline V and J ends were trimmed by 2 bases and 0 bases, with 17 bases remaining between them. The CDR3 runs 18 residues. Germline CDR1 reads SEHNR; CDR2 reads FQNEAQ (reference sequence). The CDR3 nucleotides are TGTGCCAGCAGCTTATCCCTATCCCAGGGGCTAGCCAAAAACATTCAGTACTTC. Amino acid sequence: CASSLSLSQGLAKNIQYF.

Here the CDR3 reads CSVSQENTIYF. CDR3 DNA sequence: TGCAGCGTTTCCCAAGAAAACACCATATATTTT. The rearrangement links TRBV29-1 to TRBJ1-3, with D hard to call. The V and J ends lost 5 bases and 6 bases respectively, with 8 bases between them. CDR3 length: 11 residues. The germline CDR1 and CDR2 sequences are SQVTM and ANQGSEA.

The chain has TRBV20-1 and TRBJ2-7; D is unresolved. Germline V lookup: CDR1 DFQATT, CDR2 SNEGSKA (reference sequence). This CDR3 region has 11 residues. V lost 3 bases and J 4 bases, leaving 7 bases between the germline ends. Written as DNA, the CDR3 is TGCAGTGCTAGCTCCGTTTACGAGCAGTACTTC. Translated, it gives CSASSVYEQYF.

V usage is TRBV13 and J usage is TRBJ2-7; D not certain. In germline, CDR1 is PRHDT, CDR2 FYEKMQ (reference sequence). The ends were cut back, 4 bases at V and 2 bases at J, with 15 bases in the middle. The CDR3 covers 15 residues. The CDR3 loop is CASSWWTNEPYEQYF. The CDR3 DNA reads TGTGCCAGCAGCTGGTGGACCAACGAACCCTACGAGCAGTACTTC.

J is TRBJ2-1 and V is TRBV11-2; D not certain. This CDR3 is built from 15 residues. Trimming removed 5 bases from V and 7 bases from J, with 18 bases in between. Germline CDR1 reads SGHAT; CDR2 reads FQNNGV. The chain's CDR3 is CASSPGLVGLNEQFF. For the CDR3, the DNA is TGTGCCAGCAGCCCTGGCCTAGTTGGCTTGAATGAGCAGTTCTTC.

This clone turned up a few times. The V gene is TRBV29-1, the J gene TRBJ1-1, with D unresolved. The CDR3 is 11 residues long. The V gene lost 5 bases and the J gene lost 1 base, with 5 bases spanning the gap. Germline assignment: CDR1 SQVTM and CDR2 ANQGSEA. CDR3 in amino acids: CSVSENTEAFF. CDR3 DNA sequence: TGCAGCGTTTCCGAGAACACTGAAGCTTTCTTT.

The V call is TRBV5-1, the J call TRBJ2-6; D could derive from TRBD1 or TRBD2 (5 bases each). V lost 0 bases, J lost 4 bases, and 11 bases lay in between. CDR3 size: 16 residues. Per the germline V gene, CDR1 is SGHRS and CDR2 is YFSETQ. CDR3 bases: TGCGCCAGCAGCTTGGCCTTGGGGGTCGGGGCCAACGTCCTGACTTTC. Translating it yields CASSLALGVGANVLTF.

This rearrangement joins TRBV27 to TRBJ2-7; D is perhaps TRBD1 (5 bases). This CDR3 spans 14 amino acids. Germline assignment: CDR1 MNHEY and CDR2 SMNVEV (reference sequence). Trimming took 2 bases from V and 5 from J, leaving 13 bases between them. The CDR3 DNA reads TGTGCCAGCAGTTTAGGATCCAGGGCCCACGAGCAGTACTTC. Amino acids: CASSLGSRAHEQYF.

In regard to this clone: Other DNA variants within this sample encode the same CDR3. CDR3 in amino acids: CASSLAASNQPQHF. The CDR3 DNA is TGTGCCAGCAGCTTGGCCGCGAGTAATCAGCCCCAGCATTTT. The V and J genes are TRBV5-6 and TRBJ1-5; D remains ambiguous. Germline CDR1 SGHDT, CDR2 YYEEEE. There are 14 residues in the CDR3. The V end lost 0 bases, the J end lost 4 bases, and 8 bases lay between the germline ends.